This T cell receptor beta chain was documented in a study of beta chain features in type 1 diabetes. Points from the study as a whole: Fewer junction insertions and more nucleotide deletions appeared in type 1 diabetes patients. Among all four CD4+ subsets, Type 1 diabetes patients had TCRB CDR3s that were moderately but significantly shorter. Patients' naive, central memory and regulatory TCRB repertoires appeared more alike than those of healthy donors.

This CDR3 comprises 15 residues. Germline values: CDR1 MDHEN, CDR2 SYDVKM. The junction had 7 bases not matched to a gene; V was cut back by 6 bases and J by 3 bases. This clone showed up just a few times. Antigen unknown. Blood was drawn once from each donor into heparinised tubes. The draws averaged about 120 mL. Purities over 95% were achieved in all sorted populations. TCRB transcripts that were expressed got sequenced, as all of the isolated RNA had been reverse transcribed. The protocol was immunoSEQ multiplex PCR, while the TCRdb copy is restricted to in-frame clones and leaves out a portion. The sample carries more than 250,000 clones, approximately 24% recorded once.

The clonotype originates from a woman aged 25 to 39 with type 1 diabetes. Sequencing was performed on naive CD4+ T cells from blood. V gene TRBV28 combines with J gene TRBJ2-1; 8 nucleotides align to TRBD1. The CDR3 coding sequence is TGTGCCAGCAGCTATCCGGGACAGGACTACAATGAGCAGTTCTTC. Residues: CASSYPGQDYNEQFF.